The text below deals with one T cell receptor beta chain. This specimen belongs to a study of blood T cells in healthy people across ages. Ranging in age from about 6 to 90, the donors were healthy Caucasian individuals from Russia. Through a sample-barcoded 5' primer and a J-beta primer mix, a second PCR was run for roughly 6 to 11 cycles. A template-switch adaptor that had 12 random nucleotides put a tag on each cDNA molecule. The yield of each sample was at least 2.5 million CDR3-containing paired-end reads. MiXCR was run by TCRdb on the 5' RACE reads, yielding one entry per CDR3 protein. The data hold about 580,000 distinct CDR3 sequences, with more than 45% observed a single time. The V end lost 5 bases, the J end lost 1 base, and 17 bases lay between the germline ends. The CDR3 is 16 residues long. CDR1 and CDR2 (germline): MDHEN, SYDVKM.

The sequenced material came from blood. J is TRBJ1-1 and V is TRBV28, with D possibly matching TRBD1 (5 bases). This TCR came from a man older than 75 in good health. CDR3 amino acids: CASSLSNLGQNTEAFF. The CDR3 DNA reads TGTGCCAGCAGTCTATCCAACCTTGGACAGAACACTGAAGCTTTCTTT.